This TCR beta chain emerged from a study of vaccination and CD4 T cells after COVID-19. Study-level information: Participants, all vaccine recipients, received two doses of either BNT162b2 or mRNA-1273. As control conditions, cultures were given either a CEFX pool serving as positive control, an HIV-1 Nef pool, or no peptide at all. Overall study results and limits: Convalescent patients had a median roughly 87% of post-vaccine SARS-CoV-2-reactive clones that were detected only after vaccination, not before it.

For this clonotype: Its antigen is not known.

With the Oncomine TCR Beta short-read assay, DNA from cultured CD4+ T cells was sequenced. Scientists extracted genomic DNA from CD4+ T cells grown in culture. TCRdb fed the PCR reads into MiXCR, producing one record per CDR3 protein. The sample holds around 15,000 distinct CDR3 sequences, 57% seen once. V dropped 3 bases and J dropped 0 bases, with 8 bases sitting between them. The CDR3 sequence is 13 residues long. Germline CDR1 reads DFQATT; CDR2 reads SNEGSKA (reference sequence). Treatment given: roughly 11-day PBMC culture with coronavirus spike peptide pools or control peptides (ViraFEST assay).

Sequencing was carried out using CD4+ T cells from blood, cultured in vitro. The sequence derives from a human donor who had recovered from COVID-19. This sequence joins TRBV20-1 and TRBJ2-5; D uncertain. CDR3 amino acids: CSASGSDQETQYF. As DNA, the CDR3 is TGCAGTGCTAGTGGCAGCGACCAAGAGACCCAGTACTTC.